What follows are 18 T cell receptor beta chains derived from one specimen sequenced in a study of blood T cell repertoires in COVID-19. Profiling relied on immunoSEQ multiplex PCR, and the TCRdb table lists in-frame clones only, not all of them. The sample lists approximately 53,000 clones; about four fifths were seen once. The sequenced sample was peripheral blood. Source of these receptors: a woman at least 80 years old with COVID-19, enrolled during active disease.

This clone has just one count. This rearrangement joins TRBV27 to TRBJ2-1; D perhaps matches TRBD2 (6 bases). Trimming stripped 3 bases from V and 0 bases from J, with 12 bases between. CDR3 length equals 16 residues. From germline, CDR1 is MNHEY and CDR2 SMNVEV (reference sequence). The CDR3 region is CASSFGGWNSYNEQFF. CDR3 sequence (DNA): TGTGCCAGCAGTTTCGGGGGTTGGAACTCCTACAATGAGCAGTTCTTC.

The rearrangement links TRBV10-3 to TRBJ2-1; 7 positions match TRBD2. Germline-derived CDR1 and CDR2 are ENHRY and SYGVKD. The junction had 7 bases not matched to a gene; V was cut back by 4 bases and J by 4 bases. This CDR3 region has 15 residues. Here the CDR3 reads CAISGSGTSYNEQFF. CDR3 coding DNA: TGTGCCATCAGTGGCAGCGGGACCTCATACAATGAGCAGTTCTTC.

The chain uses TRBV4-1 and TRBJ2-1, with 10 bases identical to TRBD2. From germline, CDR1 is MGHRA and CDR2 YSYEKL. The V gene end was trimmed by 3 bases and the J gene end by 5 bases; junction bases not matched to a gene: 7. The CDR3 contains 16 residues. The chain's CDR3 is CASSHPSSGRDNEQFF. CDR3 nucleotides: TGCGCCAGCAGCCATCCGTCCAGCGGGAGGGACAATGAGCAGTTCTTC.

J is TRBJ1-4 and V is TRBV20-1, with TRBD1 matching 9 bases. The germline V gene encodes CDR1 DFQATT and CDR2 SNEGSKA (reference sequence). V lost 3 bases to trimming and J lost 4 bases; unmatched junction nucleotides: 6. This CDR3 is built from 15 residues. The chain's CDR3 is CSASSNRGHNEKLFF. The CDR3 nucleotides are TGCAGTGCTAGTTCTAACAGGGGGCATAATGAAAAACTGTTTTTT.

The V and J genes are TRBV4-1 and TRBJ2-7; the match to TRBD1 covers 11 bases. Trimming at V came to 3 bases and at J to 5 bases, leaving 12 bases not matched to a gene. CDR1 is MGHRA, CDR2 YSYEKL, per germline. The CDR3 has 17 amino acids. The CDR3 DNA sequence: TGCGCCAGCAGCCACCTCCCGGGACAGGGGGTATATAACGAGCAGTACTTC. It is translated as CASSHLPGQGVYNEQYF.

This clone has only a few counts. This rearrangement joins TRBV9 to TRBJ2-7; 7 nucleotides line up with TRBD2. Trimming removed 2 bases from V and 7 bases from J; junction bases left unmatched: 9. Germline V gives CDR1 SGDLS, CDR2 YYNGEE. CDR3 length equals 14 residues. CDR3 sequence: CASSVTAGAREQYF. The DNA of the CDR3 is TGTGCCAGCAGCGTCACCGCGGGAGCTCGGGAGCAGTACTTC.

The gene calls are TRBV7-2 and TRBJ2-6, with 7 bases aligning to TRBD2. The V and J ends lost 8 bases and 0 bases, in that order; junction bases with no gene match: 10. The CDR3 consists of 17 residues. Germline CDR1 reads SGHTA; CDR2 reads FQGNSA. Here the CDR3 DNA reads TGTGCCAGCGGGGGTCTGAGCGGGAACTCTGGGGCCAACGTCCTGACTTTC. Protein product: CASGGLSGNSGANVLTF.

This chain uses TRBV7-2 with TRBJ1-5; D is uncertain. Between the trimmed V and J ends, which lost 6 bases and 7 bases, there was a span of 16 bases. Germline-derived CDR1 and CDR2 are SGHTA and FQGNSA. This CDR3 region has 14 residues. The DNA for the CDR3 is TGTGCCAGCAGTCTGGTGAGGGTGCGGCAGCCCCAGCATTTT. Its protein is CASSLVRVRQPQHF.

The chain combines TRBV19 with TRBJ2-7; TRBD2 matches at 8 bases. After removal of 9 bases from V and 0 bases from J, the junction contained 4 bases not matched to a gene. This CDR3 is built from 13 residues. The germline gives CDR1 LNHDA, CDR2 SQIVND (reference sequence). This chain's CDR3 is CASGLAYSYEQYF. Here the CDR3 DNA reads TGTGCCAGCGGACTAGCTTACTCCTACGAGCAGTACTTC.

V is TRBV5-1 and J is TRBJ2-1; 16 positions match TRBD2. Germline V lookup: CDR1 SGHRS, CDR2 YFSETQ. The junction had 7 bases not matched to a gene; V was cut back by 5 bases and J by 8 bases. The CDR3 spans 16 residues. The chain's CDR3 is CASSGTSGRAEDEQFF. The CDR3 DNA reads as TGCGCCAGCAGTGGGACTAGCGGGAGGGCCGAGGATGAGCAGTTCTTC.

The chain carries TRBV24-1 and TRBJ2-7; D may be TRBD1 (6 bases). CDR1 and CDR2 (germline): KGHDR, SFDVKD. The CDR3 covers 14 residues. The V end lost 4 bases, the J end lost 2 bases, and 11 bases lay between the germline ends. As DNA, the CDR3 is TGTGCCACCAGTGACCACAGGGCCCCCTACGAGCAGTACTTC. Translated: CATSDHRAPYEQYF.

V gene TRBV6-5 combines with J gene TRBJ2-4; TRBD2 might be the D (5 bases). There are 15 residues in the CDR3. Trimming removed 0 bases at V and 3 bases at J, with 9 bases between. CDR1 and CDR2 (germline): MNHEY, SVGAGI. The CDR3 DNA follows: TGTGCCAGCAGTTACTCTAGCGCGGACAAAAACATTCAGTACTTC. Translation gives CASSYSSADKNIQYF.

The chain carries TRBV5-5 and TRBJ1-2; D gene unclear. The CDR3 is 14 residues long. Germline V gene sequence: CDR1 SGHKS, CDR2 YYEKEE (reference sequence). The V and J ends lost 0 bases and 1 base respectively, with 7 bases between them. As DNA, the CDR3 is TGTGCCAGCAGCTTGGAAGCATTTAACTATGGCTACACCTTC. Protein: CASSLEAFNYGYTF.

This chain joins TRBV21-1 and TRBJ1-1. TRBV21-1 is reported as a pseudogene. The CDR3 loop spans 13 amino acids. The CDR3 reads CASSRGPDTEAFF. The CDR3 nucleotides are TGTGCCAGCAGCCGAGGCCCGGACACTGAAGCTTTCTTT.

This clone was counted between two and nine times. V is TRBV19 and J is TRBJ2-5; D not resolved. This CDR3 has 16 amino acids. V shed 3 bases and J shed 2 bases, with 16 bases lying between them. The germline gives CDR1 LNHDA, CDR2 SQIVND (reference sequence). CDR3 in amino acids: CASSMPGRPGQETQYF. CDR3 DNA sequence: TGTGCCAGTAGTATGCCGGGTAGGCCTGGGCAAGAGACCCAGTACTTC.

This clone is medium-sized by share. CDR3 residues: CASSPGSSVNEQFF. In DNA form, the CDR3 reads TGTGCCAGCAGCCCGGGTTCTAGCGTCAATGAGCAGTTCTTC. The gene calls are TRBV4-2 and TRBJ2-1, with D perhaps matching TRBD2 (6 bases). Germline V gene data show CDR1 as LGHNA and CDR2 as YNFKEQ. The CDR3 has 14 residues. With 4 bases removed from V and 6 bases from J, the gap between germline ends came to 13 bases.

This chain joins TRBV9 and TRBJ2-3; 7 nucleotides match TRBD1. The trim removed 3 bases at V and 7 bases at J, leaving 8 bases unmatched. The CDR3 totals 14 residues. CDR1 is SGDLS and CDR2 is YYNGEE in the germline V gene. Here the CDR3 DNA reads TGTGCCAGCAGCGGGACTCAGGGGGTGAATACGCAGTATTTT. It encodes CASSGTQGVNTQYF.

V gene TRBV7-8 combines with J gene TRBJ1-1; D ambiguous. Per germline, CDR1 SGHVS and CDR2 FQNEAQ. The V end was cut by 5 bases, the J end by 3 bases, with 16 bases between. The length of the CDR3 is 15 residues. CDR3 sequence reads: CASSTYPDGDTEAFF. CDR3 nucleotide sequence: TGTGCCAGCAGCACTTACCCGGACGGGGACACTGAAGCTTTCTTT. The whole variable domain, remainder taken from reference TRBV7-8 and TRBJ1-1, is GAGVSQSPRYKVAKRGQDVALRCDPISGHVSLFWYQQALGQGPEFLTYFQNEAQLDKSGLPSDRFFAERPEGSVSTLKIQRTQQEDSAVYLCASSTYPDGDTEAFFGQGTRLTVV.